The clone carrying this TCR beta chain has more than one count but fewer than ten. Authors' analysis steps: For nucleated cells, counts were estimated from reference gene primer amplification. The table came from immunoSEQ multiplex PCR; TCRdb's copy has only in-frame clones and leaves some out. V, J and clone size derive from that table, while D and trimming were established from the DNA sequence. The sample lists around 70,000 clones; roughly 88% were seen once. With 5 bases removed from V and 5 bases from J, the gap between germline ends came to 9 bases. Germline CDR1 reads LNHDA; CDR2 reads SQIVND (reference sequence). This CDR3 has 13 residues. These data come from a study of blood T cell repertoires in COVID-19. Study details: The samples span acute and convalescent COVID-19 from the United States, Italy and Spain.

The rearrangement uses TRBV19 and TRBJ1-4; D perhaps matches TRBD1 (5 bases). Sequenced input: peripheral blood. This TCR came from a human donor in a cohort sampled during active COVID-19. For the CDR3, the DNA is TGTGCCAGTAGTCTCGACAGAAATGAAAAACTGTTTTTT. Translation: CASSLDRNEKLFF.